The clone carrying this TCR beta chain has at least ten counts. What it recognizes is unknown. This entry belongs to a study of regulatory T cells in long-lasting Graves disease. Notes on the study in general: The study found TRBV28, TRBJ1-2 and TRBJ2-5 favored in persistent disease. Persistent Graves' cases showed lower TCR diversity than newly diagnosed cases.

For TCR beta, libraries came from iRepertoire HTBI primers and Arm-PCR of CDR3 regions. One entry per CDR3 protein, called by TCRdb with MiXCR from the multiplex PCR reads. The table lists 350,000 to 450,000 distinct CDR3 sequences, less than 25% of them singletons, with less than 25% in the top ten. This CDR3 is built from 15 residues. CDR1 is SEHNR, CDR2 FQNEAQ, per germline (reference sequence). The ends were cut back, 5 bases at V and 3 bases at J, with 17 bases in the middle. Time point here: persistent/refractory GD, antithyroid drugs over 5 years with positive TRAb. RNA extracted from PBMCs served as the sequencing template. Roughly 9 milliliters of peripheral blood went into EDTA tubes.

The starting material was peripheral blood mononuclear cells (PBMCs), obtained when the disease was refractory, from a patient treated with antithyroid drugs. This TCR came from a female donor with Graves disease. The chain uses TRBV7-9 and TRBJ2-7, with D possibly matching TRBD2 (5 bases). The CDR3, as DNA: TGTGCCAGCAGCCCATACGGGAAGGAATTCTACGAGCAGTACTTC. Amino acid sequence: CASSPYGKEFYEQYF. Filled out from reference TRBV7-9 and TRBJ2-7, the complete variable domain reads DTGVSQNPRHKITKRGQNVTFRCDPISEHNRLYWYRQTLGQGPEFLTYFQNEAQLEKSRLLSDRFSAERPKGSFSTLEIQRTEQGDSAMYLCASSPYGKEFYEQYFGPGTRLTVT.